Listed below are T cell receptor beta chains from one sample, sequenced in a study of metastatic and nonmetastatic thyroid tumors. TCRdb re-processed the PCR reads through MiXCR. This repertoire shows tens of thousands of clones, roughly an eighth found once; its top ten account for roughly 10%. Sample: blood. The receptors come from a male donor with papillary thyroid cancer or a benign thyroid nodule (not recorded which). Some clones in this sample may be carry-over from other donors' samples. Both conserved end residues are part of each CDR3. Fields, in order: J gene, V gene, clone size, D gene, CDR3 DNA, CDR3 protein. D genes are given only for firm matches. Clone size, where shown, is once, few, many, or a class for clones that have expanded.

J gene: TRBJ1-5
V gene: TRBV6-1
clone size: -
D gene: -
CDR3 DNA: TGTGCCAGCAGAAGTAGTAACAATCAGCCCCAGCATTTT
CDR3 protein: CASRSSNNQPQHF

J gene: TRBJ1-6
V gene: TRBV30
clone size: many
D gene: TRBD1
CDR3 DNA: TGTGCCTGCGGAGGTTTAGGGGGCAATTCACCCCTCCACTTT
CDR3 protein: CACGGLGGNSPLHF

J gene: TRBJ2-1
V gene: TRBV7-8
clone size: many
D gene: TRBD2
CDR3 DNA: TGTGCCAGCAGCTTAAGACTAGCGGGAGCGGGTGAGCAGTTCTTC
CDR3 protein: CASSLRLAGAGEQFF

J gene: TRBJ2-3
V gene: TRBV11-2
clone size: many
D gene: TRBD2
CDR3 DNA: TGTGCCAGCAGTTCACAGGGTAGCGGGACGGGCACAGATACGCAGTATTTT
CDR3 protein: CASSSQGSGTGTDTQYF

J gene: TRBJ2-7
V gene: TRBV5-8
clone size: many
D gene: -
CDR3 DNA: TGTGCCAGCAGCCCGGGACCCGGTCCACCCGAGCAGTACTTC
CDR3 protein: CASSPGPGPPEQYF

J gene: TRBJ1-1
V gene: TRBV7-9
clone size: many
D gene: -
CDR3 DNA: TGTGCCAGCAGCTCAGGAAATTGGATGAACACTGAAGCTTTCTTT
CDR3 protein: CASSSGNWMNTEAFF

J gene: TRBJ2-2
V gene: TRBV20-1
clone size: many
D gene: -
CDR3 DNA: TGCAGTGCTAGAGACCCAACCGGGACTGTGACCGGGGAGCTGTTTTTT
CDR3 protein: CSARDPTGTVTGELFF

J gene: TRBJ2-4
V gene: TRBV29-1
clone size: many
D gene: TRBD2
CDR3 DNA: TGCAGCGTTGCAGTCGGGAGGTGGGACATTCAGTACTTC
CDR3 protein: CSVAVGRWDIQYF

J gene: TRBJ2-3
V gene: TRBV4-2
clone size: many
D gene: TRBD2
CDR3 DNA: TGCGCCAGCAGCCAAGATCTGGTGCTAGCGGGCACAGATACGCAGTATTTT
CDR3 protein: CASSQDLVLAGTDTQYF

J gene: TRBJ2-7
V gene: TRBV5-1
clone size: many
D gene: -
CDR3 DNA: TGCGCCAGCAGCTTGGGAACCGCTGGGCGGGACAGCTACGAGCAGTACTTC
CDR3 protein: CASSLGTAGRDSYEQYF

J gene: TRBJ2-1
V gene: TRBV6-1
clone size: medium-sized
D gene: -
CDR3 DNA: TGTGCCAGCAGTGAGCGGAGCTCCTACAATGAGCAGTTCTTC
CDR3 protein: CASSERSSYNEQFF

J gene: TRBJ1-1
V gene: TRBV28
clone size: -
D gene: -
CDR3 DNA: TGTGCTGGACATGTGGATACTGAAGCTTTCTTT
CDR3 protein: CAGHVDTEAFF

J gene: TRBJ1-2
V gene: TRBV24-1
clone size: many
D gene: -
CDR3 DNA: TGTGCCACCAGTGTGGAGAGGGGTTGGGGCTACACCTTC
CDR3 protein: CATSVERGWGYTF

J gene: TRBJ2-1
V gene: TRBV12-3/TRBV12-4
clone size: many
D gene: TRBD2
CDR3 DNA: TGTGCCAGCAGCCGCGGGAGTGACGACAATGAGCAGTTCTTC
CDR3 protein: CASSRGSDDNEQFF

J gene: TRBJ1-4
V gene: TRBV19
clone size: many
D gene: TRBD1
CDR3 DNA: TGTGCCAGTAGTCCAAGTCCCGGGACAGGGATAAAACTGTTTTTT
CDR3 protein: CASSPSPGTGIKLFF

J gene: TRBJ2-7
V gene: TRBV7-9
clone size: -
D gene: -
CDR3 DNA: TGTGCCAGCAGCAACCGGGACTCGGGGTACGAGCAGTACTTC
CDR3 protein: CASSNRDSGYEQYF

J gene: TRBJ2-3
V gene: TRBV20-1
clone size: many
D gene: TRBD2
CDR3 DNA: TGCAGTGCCGAGAGCGGGATTGGCACAGATACGCAGTATTTT
CDR3 protein: CSAESGIGTDTQYF

J gene: TRBJ2-7
V gene: TRBV4-1
clone size: many
D gene: -
CDR3 DNA: TGCGCCAGCAGCCAAGGAGGGGGCTCCTACGAGCAGTACTTC
CDR3 protein: CASSQGGGSYEQYF

J gene: TRBJ2-3
V gene: TRBV7-7
clone size: -
D gene: -
CDR3 DNA: TGTGCCAGCAGCGCCCTGGGGGGTCTGTCATTAGATACGCAGTATTTT
CDR3 protein: CASSALGGLSLDTQYF

J gene: TRBJ2-1
V gene: TRBV28
clone size: many
D gene: -
CDR3 DNA: TGTGCCAGCAGTTTATTAGAAAATGAGCAGTTCTTC
CDR3 protein: CASSLLENEQFF

J gene: TRBJ1-1
V gene: TRBV6-5
clone size: many
D gene: -
CDR3 DNA: TGTGCCAGCAGTTACAGAGGGTTGAACACTGAAGCTTTCTTT
CDR3 protein: CASSYRGLNTEAFF

J gene: TRBJ1-5
V gene: TRBV6-2/TRBV6-3
clone size: many
D gene: -
CDR3 DNA: TGTGCCAGCAGTTACTCCCGAATGGATAGCAATCAGCCCCAGCATTTT
CDR3 protein: CASSYSRMDSNQPQHF

J gene: TRBJ2-2
V gene: TRBV5-1
clone size: once
D gene: -
CDR3 DNA: TGCGCCAGCAGCTTGGCTACAGCGGGCGCGAACACCGGGGAGCTGTTTTTT
CDR3 protein: CASSLATAGANTGELFF

J gene: TRBJ2-7
V gene: TRBV19
clone size: many
D gene: -
CDR3 DNA: TGTGCCAGTAGTTTTGCCGACTCCCGAGGGTCCTACGAGCAGTACTTC
CDR3 protein: CASSFADSRGSYEQYF

J gene: TRBJ2-2
V gene: TRBV5-1
clone size: many
D gene: -
CDR3 DNA: TGCGCCAGCAGCCCTGAGGCAACCTGGGAGCTGTTTTTT
CDR3 protein: CASSPEATWELFF

J gene: TRBJ2-7
V gene: TRBV20-1
clone size: -
D gene: TRBD2
CDR3 DNA: TGCAGTGCTAGGACTAGCATAGGGGAGCAGTACTTC
CDR3 protein: CSARTSIGEQYF

J gene: TRBJ1-1
V gene: TRBV6-2/TRBV6-3
clone size: many
D gene: -
CDR3 DNA: TGTGCCAGCAGTTACCTGAACACTGAAGCTTTCTTT
CDR3 protein: CASSYLNTEAFF

J gene: TRBJ1-6
V gene: TRBV6-5
clone size: many
D gene: TRBD1
CDR3 DNA: TGTGCCAGCAGTCTCAAAGGGACAGGGGCGAACTATAATTCACCCCTCCACTTT
CDR3 protein: CASSLKGTGANYNSPLHF

J gene: TRBJ2-2
V gene: TRBV5-1
clone size: -
D gene: -
CDR3 DNA: TGCGCCAGCAGCTTGGAACGGCGCGGGGATCTGTCTTTT
CDR3 protein: CASSLERRGDLSF

J gene: TRBJ2-3
V gene: TRBV9
clone size: many
D gene: -
CDR3 DNA: TGTGCCAGCAGCGTAGAATCGGTCACAGATACGCAGTATTTT
CDR3 protein: CASSVESVTDTQYF

J gene: TRBJ2-1
V gene: TRBV12-3/TRBV12-4
clone size: many
D gene: -
CDR3 DNA: TGTGCCAGCAGCCTCGTGGATGAGCAGTTCTTC
CDR3 protein: CASSLVDEQFF

J gene: TRBJ2-5
V gene: TRBV6-2/TRBV6-3
clone size: few
D gene: -
CDR3 DNA: TGTGCCAGCAGCTACTCGGGGTGCTTAGCGACCCAGTACTTC
CDR3 protein: CASSYSGCLATQYF

J gene: TRBJ2-5
V gene: TRBV4-3
clone size: many
D gene: -
CDR3 DNA: TGCGCCAGCAGCCTCCGGGATGGGGAGACCCAGTACTTC
CDR3 protein: CASSLRDGETQYF

J gene: TRBJ2-3
V gene: TRBV6-2/TRBV6-3
clone size: many
D gene: TRBD2
CDR3 DNA: TGTGCCAGCAACCCCGGTGGCGCGGGAGGAAGAGATACGCAGTATTTT
CDR3 protein: CASNPGGAGGRDTQYF

J gene: TRBJ2-3
V gene: TRBV18
clone size: few
D gene: -
CDR3 DNA: TGTGCCAGCTCACCGTGGACAAGCACAGATACGCAGTATTTT
CDR3 protein: CASSPWTSTDTQYF

J gene: TRBJ1-5
V gene: TRBV11-1
clone size: -
D gene: -
CDR3 DNA: TGTGCCAGCAGCTTAGCGGGTCGGGACGGTAATCAGCCCCAGCATTTT
CDR3 protein: CASSLAGRDGNQPQHF

J gene: TRBJ1-2
V gene: TRBV27
clone size: medium-sized
D gene: -
CDR3 DNA: TGTGCCAGCAGTTTAGCAGGGGCCCCCTATGGCTACACCTTC
CDR3 protein: CASSLAGAPYGYTF

J gene: TRBJ2-7
V gene: TRBV10-3
clone size: -
D gene: -
CDR3 DNA: TGTGTCATCAGACCTAGCGTGAAGAACTCCTACGAGCAGTACTTC
CDR3 protein: CVIRPSVKNSYEQYF

J gene: TRBJ1-2
V gene: TRBV28
clone size: medium-sized
D gene: TRBD1
CDR3 DNA: TGTGCCAGCAGTTCTTACAGGGGATACGGCTATGGCTACACCTTC
CDR3 protein: CASSSYRGYGYGYTF

J gene: TRBJ2-7
V gene: TRBV6-5
clone size: few
D gene: -
CDR3 DNA: TGTGCCAGCAGTTCTGGGTCCTCTCTCGAGCAGTACTTC
CDR3 protein: CASSSGSSLEQYF

J gene: TRBJ2-1
V gene: TRBV7-2
clone size: many
D gene: -
CDR3 DNA: TGTGCCAGCAGCTTTCAGATTGGAGATGAGCAGTTCTTC
CDR3 protein: CASSFQIGDEQFF

J gene: TRBJ1-1
V gene: TRBV6-1
clone size: many
D gene: -
CDR3 DNA: TGTGCCACTCGCCCAAGGGACAAGATCATGAACACTGAAGCTTTCTTT
CDR3 protein: CATRPRDKIMNTEAFF

J gene: TRBJ1-1
V gene: TRBV24-1
clone size: many
D gene: TRBD1
CDR3 DNA: TGTGCCACCAGTGATTCAGGGGGTAGAGCGGCTTTCTTT
CDR3 protein: CATSDSGGRAAFF

J gene: TRBJ2-5
V gene: TRBV25-1
clone size: many
D gene: -
CDR3 DNA: TGTGCCAGCAGTGCCCCAACGGTGGCGGGACAGCAAGAGACCCAGTACTTC
CDR3 protein: CASSAPTVAGQQETQYF

J gene: TRBJ2-1
V gene: TRBV18
clone size: few
D gene: -
CDR3 DNA: TGTGCCAGCTCACCACCTGGAGTAGCCGGCGGGCCGTCCTACAATGAGCAGTTCTTC
CDR3 protein: CASSPPGVAGGPSYNEQFF

J gene: TRBJ2-7
V gene: TRBV28
clone size: few
D gene: TRBD1
CDR3 DNA: TGTGCCAGCAGTCGCAACAGGGGCCCCTACGAGCAGTACTTC
CDR3 protein: CASSRNRGPYEQYF

J gene: TRBJ2-1
V gene: TRBV20-1
clone size: many
D gene: -
CDR3 DNA: TGCAGTGCCCGGGGTTGGGAGTTGGTGGGAAATGAGCAGTTCTTC
CDR3 protein: CSARGWELVGNEQFF

J gene: TRBJ2-7
V gene: TRBV19
clone size: -
D gene: -
CDR3 DNA: TGTGCCAGTAGCGGGCAGGGGTTATCCTACGAGCAGTACTTC
CDR3 protein: CASSGQGLSYEQYF

J gene: TRBJ1-6
V gene: TRBV30
clone size: many
D gene: TRBD1
CDR3 DNA: TGTGCCTGGAGTGTACAGGGGGGCTCACCCCTCCACTTT
CDR3 protein: CAWSVQGGSPLHF

J gene: TRBJ2-7
V gene: TRBV6-6
clone size: medium-sized
D gene: -
CDR3 DNA: TGTGCCAGCAGTTACTTGCAGGGGGGCGACGAGCAGTACTTC
CDR3 protein: CASSYLQGGDEQYF

J gene: TRBJ1-2
V gene: TRBV6-2/TRBV6-3
clone size: medium-sized
D gene: TRBD1
CDR3 DNA: TGTGCCAGCTCCGAGACAGGGAACTATGGCTACACCTTC
CDR3 protein: CASSETGNYGYTF

J gene: TRBJ2-5
V gene: TRBV5-6
clone size: many
D gene: -
CDR3 DNA: TGTGCCAGCAGCATCCGGGTGCCGTACCAAGAGACCCAGTACTTC
CDR3 protein: CASSIRVPYQETQYF

J gene: TRBJ1-3
V gene: TRBV9
clone size: -
D gene: -
CDR3 DNA: TGTGCCAGCAGCGCCCCGGGAAACACCATATATTTT
CDR3 protein: CASSAPGNTIYF